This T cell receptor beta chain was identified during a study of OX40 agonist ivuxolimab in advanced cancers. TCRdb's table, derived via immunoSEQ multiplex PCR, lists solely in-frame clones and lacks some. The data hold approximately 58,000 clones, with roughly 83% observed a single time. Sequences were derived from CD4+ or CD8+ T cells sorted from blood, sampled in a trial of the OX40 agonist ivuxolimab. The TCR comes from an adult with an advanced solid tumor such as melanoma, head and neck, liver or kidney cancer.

The DNA for the CDR3 is TGTGCCAGCAGCCCGACAGGGAGAAACATTCAGTACTTC. Translation: CASSPTGRNIQYF. J is TRBJ2-4 and V is TRBV14, with 7 bases that match TRBD1. Germline CDR1 is SGHDN and CDR2 is FVKESK. This CDR3 comprises 13 residues. V lost 4 bases, J lost 6 bases, and 3 bases stayed unmatched.